A single sample is the source of the 31 T cell receptor beta chains below, sequenced in a study of shared clonotypes between healthy human individuals. Here immunoSEQ multiplex PCR was the method, and the copy in TCRdb shows in-frame clones only, minus some. The sample consists of hundreds of thousands of clones, about 95% of them appearing once. Terminally differentiated effector memory CD45RA+ cells were excluded by CCR7 positive selection of CD45RO-negative cells. The material sequenced was naive CD8+ T cells sorted from blood. These receptors were taken from a woman younger than 45 in good health.

The J gene is TRBJ2-7, the V gene TRBV27; 7 bases agree with TRBD1. V was pared by 6 bases and J by 2 bases, with 4 bases of the junction left unmatched. Germline lookup yields CDR1 MNHEY and CDR2 SMNVEV (reference sequence). This CDR3 has 13 residues. DNA for the CDR3: TGTGCCAGCAGCGTGGGACAGCCCTACGAGCAGTACTTC. This translates into CASSVGQPYEQYF.

The chain couples TRBV10-2 to TRBJ2-7; perhaps TRBD1 as D (6 bases). The CDR3 has 14 residues. Germline loops: CDR1 WSHSY, CDR2 SAAADI. Trimming took 2 bases from V and 3 from J, leaving 11 bases between them. CDR3 amino acids: CASSEGTLYYEQYF. The CDR3 coding sequence is TGCGCCAGCAGTGAGGGGACACTATACTACGAGCAGTACTTC.

The J gene is TRBJ2-4, the V gene TRBV28, with 7 bases identical to TRBD2. The germline V gene has CDR1 MDHEN and CDR2 SYDVKM. V lost 5 bases, J lost 0 bases, and 19 bases stayed unmatched. This CDR3 contains 20 residues. The CDR3 DNA reads TGTGCCAGCAGTCTCCCCGTTACAGCGGGGTATTCCTTAGCCAAAAACATTCAGTACTTC. Amino acids: CASSLPVTAGYSLAKNIQYF.

In DNA, the CDR3 is TGTGCCAGCAGCCCCATCATAAACCCAGACAGGGGCCCAAGGTATGGCTACACCTTC. It specifies CASSPIINPDRGPRYGYTF. The chain couples TRBV7-9 to TRBJ1-2; 8 bases map to TRBD1. Trimming at V came to 5 bases and at J to 5 bases, leaving 22 bases not matched to a gene. Germline-derived CDR1 and CDR2 are SEHNR and FQNEAQ (reference sequence). This CDR3 spans 19 amino acids.

V and J are TRBV28 and TRBJ1-4; 7 positions agree with TRBD1. The CDR3 length is 15 residues. The germline CDR1 and CDR2 sequences are MDHEN and SYDVKM. Trimming cost V 1 base and J 4 bases; bases outside gene matches: 3. CDR3 nucleotides: TGTGCCAGCAGTTTATTTCAGGGGGGTAATGAAAAACTGTTTTTT. This sequence encodes CASSLFQGGNEKLFF. Based on the CDR3 plus reference TRBV28 and TRBJ1-4, the full variable domain is DVKVTQSSRYLVKRTGEKVFLECVQDMDHENMFWYRQDPGLGLRLIYFSYDVKMKEKGDIPEGYSVSREKKERFSLILESASTNQTSMYLCASSLFQGGNEKLFFGSGTQLSVL.

This chain links TRBV28 with TRBJ2-5; TRBD2 matches 9 bases. The DNA end is a closer match to TRBJ2-7, so the J assignment may be wrong. Germline V gives CDR1 MDHEN, CDR2 SYDVKM. The CDR3 has 16 amino acids. The CDR3 region has the DNA TGTGCCAGCAGTAACTTAGCGGGAGTGGTAGGGTACGAGCAGTACTTC. It encodes CASSNLAGVVGYEQYF.

This chain uses TRBV6-5 with TRBJ1-1; no definite D call. Germline V lookup: CDR1 MNHEY, CDR2 SVGAGI. Trimming shortened V by 3 bases and J by 3 bases, and 11 bases separated the two germline ends. This CDR3 region has 14 residues. As DNA, the CDR3 is TGTGCCAGCAGTTATGTCGTCGGGGACACTGAAGCTTTCTTT. Encoded protein: CASSYVVGDTEAFF.

The V call is TRBV6-5, the J call TRBJ2-2; D may be TRBD1 or TRBD2 (5 bases each). V was shortened by 1 base and J by 8 bases, with 17 bases between the two germline ends. The CDR3 spans 16 residues. Germline V gene sequence: CDR1 MNHEY, CDR2 SVGAGI. In nucleotides, the CDR3 is TGTGCCAGCAGTTACTTCCGGGACGGTCCTTATGGGGAGCTGTTTTTT. Translated, it gives CASSYFRDGPYGELFF.

The CDR3 sequence: CASSLDREGETQYF. The CDR3 DNA reads TGTGCCAGCAGCCTCGACAGGGAGGGAGAGACCCAGTACTTC. This chain links TRBV13 with TRBJ2-5; D is perhaps TRBD1 or TRBD2 (7 bases each). V dropped 5 bases and J dropped 4 bases, with 14 bases sitting between them. Per germline, CDR1 PRHDT and CDR2 FYEKMQ (reference sequence). The length of the CDR3 is 14 residues.

V gene TRBV4-1 combines with J gene TRBJ2-2, with TRBD1 matching over 10 bases. Germline V gene lookup returns CDR1 MGHRA and CDR2 YSYEKL. V shed 3 bases and J 6 bases; nucleotides not matched to a gene: 7. The CDR3 is made up of 16 amino acids. The CDR3 DNA reads as TGCGCCAGCAGCCACCCCGGGACAGGGGTTTCCGGGGAGCTGTTTTTT. The encoded protein is CASSHPGTGVSGELFF.

The chain links TRBV29-1 to TRBJ2-3; D might be TRBD1 (5 bases). The V end lost 2 bases, the J end lost 2 bases, and 8 bases lay between the germline ends. CDR3 length: 13 residues. The germline V gene has CDR1 SQVTM and CDR2 ANQGSEA. The CDR3 nucleotides read TGCAGCGTTGAAAACAGGAACACAGATACGCAGTATTTT. Protein product: CSVENRNTDTQYF.

The chain carries TRBV27 and TRBJ1-1; 9 bases are shared with TRBD1. This CDR3 has 14 amino acids. Germline loops: CDR1 MNHEY, CDR2 SMNVEV (reference sequence). The V and J ends lost 6 bases and 1 base, in that order; junction bases with no gene match: 3. Here the CDR3 DNA reads TGTGCCAGCAGACAGACAGGGGGGAACACTGAAGCTTTCTTT. Protein product: CASRQTGGNTEAFF.

The chain uses TRBV27 and TRBJ2-3; a possible D gene is TRBD1 (6 bases). Trimming removed 8 bases from V and 0 bases from J, with 12 bases in between. Per germline, CDR1 MNHEY and CDR2 SMNVEV (reference sequence). This CDR3 contains 14 residues. The CDR3 DNA sequence: TGTGCCAGCTCTGACAGGTCTAGCACAGATACGCAGTATTTT. It encodes CASSDRSSTDTQYF.

The chain carries TRBV28 and TRBJ1-1; 8 bases are shared with TRBD1. Germline values: CDR1 MDHEN, CDR2 SYDVKM. The CDR3 loop spans 16 amino acids. The trim removed 6 bases at V and 0 bases at J, leaving 9 bases unmatched. The CDR3 loop reads CASRGQGGLLNTEAFF. The CDR3 DNA sequence: TGTGCCAGCAGAGGACAGGGCGGGTTATTGAACACTGAAGCTTTCTTT.

The CDR3 nucleotides are TGTGCCAGCAGCTTATGGCGAAGCAATGAGCAGTTCTTC. This encodes CASSLWRSNEQFF. The chain uses TRBV7-6 and TRBJ2-1; D is undetermined. The ends were cut back, 2 bases at V and 6 bases at J, with 8 bases in the middle. This CDR3 is built from 13 residues. Germline loops: CDR1 SGHVS, CDR2 FNYEAQ.

This chain links TRBV7-9 with TRBJ1-1, with 9 bases lining up with TRBD1. Germline V gene lookup returns CDR1 SEHNR and CDR2 FQNEAQ (reference sequence). V shed 5 bases and J 0 bases; nucleotides not matched to a gene: 7. The CDR3 has 16 amino acids. The CDR3 nucleotides are TGTGCCAGCAGCCCGCCGGGGACAGGGTTGAACACTGAAGCTTTCTTT. Amino acid sequence: CASSPPGTGLNTEAFF.

This rearrangement joins TRBV18 to TRBJ2-1, with D unclear. CDR3 length equals 13 residues. Germline V gene data show CDR1 as KGHSH and CDR2 as LQKENI. The V gene lost 0 bases and the J gene lost 8 bases, with 8 bases spanning the gap. The DNA for the CDR3 is TGTGCCAGCTCACCACCCGGGTCCTATGAGCAGTTCTTC. Translated: CASSPPGSYEQFF.

The chain has TRBV4-1 and TRBJ2-2; D is possibly TRBD2 (6 bases). V shed 1 base and J shed 7 bases, with 7 bases lying between them. The CDR3 contains 13 residues. Germline values: CDR1 MGHRA, CDR2 YSYEKL. The CDR3 sequence: CASSQGTIGELFF. Written as DNA, the CDR3 is TGCGCCAGCAGCCAAGGGACTATCGGGGAGCTGTTTTTT.

The chain has TRBV28 and TRBJ2-7; D call uncertain. The length of the CDR3 is 14 residues. V lost 2 bases, J lost 3 bases, and 11 bases lay in between. The V gene's germline CDR1 is MDHEN and CDR2 SYDVKM. The CDR3 DNA reads as TGTGCCAGCAGTTTAGGTTCGTCGGACTACGAGCAGTACTTC. This gives the protein CASSLGSSDYEQYF.

The chain has TRBV27 and TRBJ1-5; D is perhaps TRBD1 (5 bases). In germline, CDR1 is MNHEY, CDR2 SMNVEV (reference sequence). This CDR3 contains 15 residues. V was shortened by 4 bases and J by 4 bases, with 14 bases between the two germline ends. CDR3 sequence: CASSSSGGGNQPQHF. DNA of the CDR3: TGTGCCAGCAGTTCTTCTGGGGGGGGTAATCAGCCCCAGCATTTT.

This sequence joins TRBV6-5 and TRBJ2-2, with D hard to call. V was trimmed by 0 bases and J by 3 bases, leaving 5 bases between them. Germline V gene lookup returns CDR1 MNHEY and CDR2 SVGAGI. This CDR3 region has 14 residues. The CDR3 DNA is TGTGCCAGCAGTTACTCGACGTACACCGGGGAGCTGTTTTTT. The encoded protein is CASSYSTYTGELFF.

This clone is a singleton in its sample. The chain recombines TRBV5-5 with TRBJ2-7; D gene uncertain. Germline values: CDR1 SGHKS, CDR2 YYEKEE (reference sequence). The CDR3 extends over 13 amino acids. With 5 bases removed from V and 3 bases from J, the gap between germline ends came to 12 bases. The CDR3 DNA reads as TGTGCCAGCAGTTTCGACATCCACTACGAGCAGTACTTC. Translation gives CASSFDIHYEQYF.

The rearrangement links TRBV7-9 to TRBJ2-7; a weak D match, TRBD2 (5 bases). Germline CDR1 reads SEHNR; CDR2 reads FQNEAQ (reference sequence). With 5 bases removed from V and 4 bases from J, the gap between germline ends came to 18 bases. This CDR3 has 15 residues. The CDR3: CASSLYRSDGYEQYF. CDR3 coding DNA: TGTGCCAGCAGCCTTTACCGTAGCGACGGTTACGAGCAGTACTTC. The full variable domain, its missing parts supplied by reference TRBV7-9 and TRBJ2-7, is DTGVSQNPRHKITKRGQNVTFRCDPISEHNRLYWYRQTLGQGPEFLTYFQNEAQLEKSRLLSDRFSAERPKGSFSTLEIQRTEQGDSAMYLCASSLYRSDGYEQYFGPGTRLTVT.

This chain uses TRBV5-6 with TRBJ1-1, with D maybe TRBD1 (5 bases). Germline values: CDR1 SGHDT, CDR2 YYEEEE. Deletions cut 2 bases from V and 1 base from J, with 9 bases between. The CDR3 is 14 residues long. The CDR3 loop is CASSFLGENTEAFF. CDR3 DNA sequence: TGTGCCAGCAGCTTTCTAGGGGAGAACACTGAAGCTTTCTTT.

This clone was picked up one time. The rearrangement links TRBV18 to TRBJ2-6; TRBD2 agrees at 8 bases. Trimming removed 1 base from V and 0 bases from J; junction bases left unmatched: 2. Germline CDR1 is KGHSH and CDR2 is LQKENI. This CDR3 is built from 17 residues. Here the CDR3 DNA reads TGTGCCAGCTCACCACTAGCGGGAAGCTCTGGGGCCAACGTCCTGACTTTC. Amino acid sequence: CASSPLAGSSGANVLTF.

A note on this clone: Other DNA sequences within the sample encode an identical CDR3. The chain has TRBV27 and TRBJ2-1; 11 bases line up with TRBD2. The J segment lost 4 bases and the V segment lost 5 bases, leaving 4 bases of the junction unmatched. CDR1 MNHEY and CDR2 SMNVEV come from the germline V gene (reference sequence). The CDR3 runs 15 residues. The CDR3 protein is CASSLIAGGYNEQFF. The CDR3 DNA reads as TGTGCCAGCAGTCTCATAGCGGGAGGGTACAATGAGCAGTTCTTC.

Concerning this clone: Germline is not matched at one junction end, which may reflect a read error. The chain employs TRBV6-5 and TRBJ2-5, with 7 bases aligning to TRBD2. The germline V gene has CDR1 MNHEY and CDR2 SVGAGI. This CDR3 is 14 amino acids long. CDR3 nucleotides: TGTGCCGGCAGTTATCTAGCGGCCGGCGAGACCCAGTACTTC. It is translated as CAGSYLAAGETQYF.

CDR3 nucleotides: TGTGCCAGCAGTCTTGTAGCCGCGGCCTACTACGAGCAGTACTTC. The encoded protein is CASSLVAAAYYEQYF. V gene TRBV27 combines with J gene TRBJ2-7; D gene uncertain. Trimming pared 5 bases from V and 3 bases from J, leaving 17 bases between. Looked up from germline, CDR1 is MNHEY and CDR2 is SMNVEV (reference sequence). The CDR3 runs to 15 residues.

The V call is TRBV6-5, the J call TRBJ2-3, with 9 positions matching TRBD2. With V trimmed by 8 bases and J by 2 bases, 8 bases remained unmatched. This CDR3 is 15 amino acids long. The germline gives CDR1 MNHEY, CDR2 SVGAGI. As DNA, the CDR3 is TGTGCCAGCGGACCTTTAGCGGGAGCCACAGATACGCAGTATTTT. Its protein product is CASGPLAGATDTQYF.

This sequence joins TRBV15 and TRBJ1-5, with 7 positions matching TRBD1. CDR1 LNHNV and CDR2 YYDKDF come from the germline V gene (reference sequence). Losses at the gene ends were 1 base for V and 6 bases for J; bases not matched to a gene: 6. This CDR3 region has 15 residues. CDR3 protein: CATSRAVQGGQPQHF. CDR3 in DNA: TGTGCCACCAGCAGAGCTGTCCAGGGGGGTCAGCCCCAGCATTTT. Based on the CDR3 plus reference TRBV15 and TRBJ1-5, the full variable domain is DAMVIQNPRYQVTQFGKPVTLSCSQTLNHNVMYWYQQKSSQAPKLLFHYYDKDFNNEADTPDNFQSRRPNTSFCFLDIRSPGLGDTAMYLCATSRAVQGGQPQHFGDGTRLSIL.

This clone was seen once. The rearrangement joins TRBV10-3 to TRBJ1-3, with D possibly TRBD1 on 5 matching bases. Germline loops: CDR1 ENHRY, CDR2 SYGVKD. This CDR3 is 14 amino acids long. V lost 2 bases, J lost 0 bases, and 5 bases lay in between. CDR3 coding DNA: TGTGCCATCAGTGAGGACAGCTCTGGAAACACCATATATTTT. Its protein product is CAISEDSSGNTIYF.